This is a list of T cell receptor beta chains from one sample in a study of blood T cells in healthy people across ages. TCRdb analysed the 5' RACE reads with MiXCR anew, one entry per CDR3 protein. In the table there are about 670,000 distinct CDR3 sequences, about 43% of which are singletons. The source material was blood. These receptors were collected from a man older than 75 in good health. Each CDR3 is given with its conserved first and last residue. D genes are given only for firm matches. Clone sizes are given selectively: once, few, many, or a class where the clone is expanded.

CASSQDMSQPQHF TGCGCCAGCAGCCAAGATATGAGTCAGCCCCAGCATTTT 13 . TRBJ1-5 TRBV4-1 few
CASSLSPWTSRSSYNEQYF TGTGCCAGCAGTTTATCTCCTTGGACTAGCAGGAGCTCCTACAATGAGCAGTACTTC 19 TRBD2 TRBJ2-7 TRBV12-3/TRBV12-4 .
CASSVGTGRTGSNQPQHF TGTGCCAGCAGTGTCGGGACAGGGAGGACGGGAAGCAATCAGCCCCAGCATTTT 18 TRBD1 TRBJ1-5 TRBV6-1 .
CASNSFREQFF TGTGCCAGCAACTCGTTCCGTGAGCAGTTCTTC 11 . TRBJ2-1 TRBV7-9 .
CASSLPGAGNQPQHF TGCGCCAGCAGCTTGCCAGGGGCCGGCAATCAGCCCCAGCATTTT 15 . TRBJ1-5 TRBV5-1 .
CSARGTERSTDTQYF TGCAGTGCTAGAGGGACGGAGCGGAGCACAGATACGCAGTATTTT 15 . TRBJ2-3 TRBV20-1 many
CASSSPGGNNYGNTF TGTGCCAGCAGTTCCCCCGGGGGTAACAACTATGGCAACACCTTC 15 . TRBJ1-2 TRBV28 .
CSARPFGRLDTQYF TGCAGTGCTAGACCCTTCGGCAGGCTAGATACGCAGTATTTT 14 . TRBJ2-3 TRBV20-1 few
CASSTVQSFKNIQYF TGTGCCAGCAGCACGGTCCAGAGCTTCAAAAACATTCAGTACTTC 15 . TRBJ2-4 TRBV5-8 .
CASFPGGNSPLHF TGTGCCAGCTTCCCGGGGGGTAATTCACCCCTCCACTTT 13 . TRBJ1-6 TRBV6-1 .
CSATLGDGYTF TGCAGTGCCACCCTCGGGGACGGCTACACCTTC 11 . TRBJ1-2 TRBV20-1 .